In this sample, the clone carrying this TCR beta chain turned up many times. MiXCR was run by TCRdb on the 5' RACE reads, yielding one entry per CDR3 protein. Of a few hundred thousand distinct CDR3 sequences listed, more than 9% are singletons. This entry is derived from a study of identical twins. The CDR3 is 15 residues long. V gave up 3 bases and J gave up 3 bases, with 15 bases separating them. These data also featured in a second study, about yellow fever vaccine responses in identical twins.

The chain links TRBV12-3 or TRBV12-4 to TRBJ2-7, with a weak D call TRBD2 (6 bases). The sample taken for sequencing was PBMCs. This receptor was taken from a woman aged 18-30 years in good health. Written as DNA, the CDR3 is TGTGCCAGCAGTTTGGAGCGGGCCGGAATCTACGAGCAGTACTTC. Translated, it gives CASSLERAGIYEQYF.